This T cell receptor beta chain was obtained from a study of graft-versus-host responses after intestinal transplantation. Profiling relied on immunoSEQ multiplex PCR, and the TCRdb table lists in-frame clones only, not all of them. The table lists some 48,000 clones, 85% to 95% of them singletons. Worth noting for this clone: Its antigen is currently unknown.

The specimen was unstimulated CD8+ T cells sorted from spleen or lymph node cells, collected before transplant. The receptor was derived from a human donor who was the organ donor for an intestinal transplant.

The CDR3 here is CASRLEAIGLNTEAFF. CDR3 bases: TGTGCCAGCAGGTTAGAGGCTATAGGTCTGAACACTGAAGCTTTCTTT. The rearrangement uses TRBV7-3 and TRBJ1-1; D gene unclear. The V end lost 6 bases, the J end lost 0 bases, and 17 bases lay between the germline ends. The V gene's germline CDR1 is SGHTA and CDR2 FQGTGA. CDR3 length: 16 residues.